Below, one TCR beta chain is given with its context. This specimen belongs to a study of T cell repertoires in cytomegalovirus infection. Whole-study context: Public signatures in TCR beta pointed to CMV infection and matching HLA type.

The CDR3 spans 19 residues. The V gene end was trimmed by 5 bases and the J gene end by 4 bases; junction bases not matched to a gene: 18. Germline V gives CDR1 SGHVT, CDR2 SQSDAQ. TCRdb fed the reads into MiXCR, producing one record per CDR3 protein. The sample yields roughly 720,000 distinct CDR3 sequences, 35% to 45% seen once. The receptor's source is a human donor in good health (CMV status not recorded). Some clones in this sample may be carry-over from other donors' samples. The chain recombines TRBV7-4 with TRBJ2-2; 8 bases are shared with TRBD2. Sequenced input: PBMCs. Here the CDR3 DNA reads TGTGCCAGCAGCCTGGTAACGTGGTTTTTAGCGGGAATCACCGGGGAGCTGTTTTTT. Its protein is CASSLVTWFLAGITGELFF. Using reference TRBV7-4 and TRBJ2-2 for the parts outside the CDR3, the full variable domain is GAGVSQSPRYKVAKRGRDVALRCDSISGHVTLYWYRQTLGQGSEVLTYSQSDAQRDKSGRPSGRFSAERPERSVSTLKIQRTEQGDSAVYLCASSLVTWFLAGITGELFFGEGSRLTVL.